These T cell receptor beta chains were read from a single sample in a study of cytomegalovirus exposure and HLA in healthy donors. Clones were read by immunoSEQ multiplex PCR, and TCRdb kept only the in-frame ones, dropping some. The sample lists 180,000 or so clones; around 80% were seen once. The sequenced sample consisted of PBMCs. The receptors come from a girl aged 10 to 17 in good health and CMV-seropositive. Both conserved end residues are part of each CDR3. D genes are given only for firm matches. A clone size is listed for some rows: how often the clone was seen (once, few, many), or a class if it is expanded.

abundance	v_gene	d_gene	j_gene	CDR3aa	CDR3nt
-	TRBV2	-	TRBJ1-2	CASSETGFYGYTF	TGTGCCAGCAGCGAGACGGGTTTCTATGGCTACACCTTC
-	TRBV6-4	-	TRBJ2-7	CASSDSTSSEQYF	TGTGCCAGCAGTGACTCGACTTCTTCCGAGCAGTACTTC
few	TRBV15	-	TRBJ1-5	CATRAGQYKFYSNQPQHF	TGTGCCACCAGAGCGGGGCAGTATAAATTTTATAGCAATCAGCCCCAGCATTTT
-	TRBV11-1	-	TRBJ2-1	CASSFWTDYNEQFF	TGTGCCAGCAGCTTCTGGACAGACTACAATGAGCAGTTCTTC
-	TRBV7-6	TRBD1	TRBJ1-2	CASSPSTGEGYTF	TGTGCCAGCAGCCCCTCGACAGGGGAGGGCTACACCTTC
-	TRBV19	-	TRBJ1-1	CASSTSGDNLEAFF	TGTGCCAGTAGTACCTCAGGTGATAACCTTGAAGCTTTCTTT
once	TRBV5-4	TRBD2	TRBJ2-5	CASSPRVASGSDETQYF	TGTGCCAGCAGCCCCCGAGTGGCTAGCGGGAGCGACGAGACCCAGTACTTC
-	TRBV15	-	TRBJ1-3	CATSSSQGPGNTIYF	TGTGCCACCAGCAGTTCACAGGGCCCTGGAAACACCATATATTTT
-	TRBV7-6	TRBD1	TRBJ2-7	CASSTRDSSYEQYF	TGTGCCAGCAGCACCCGGGACAGCAGTTACGAGCAGTACTTC
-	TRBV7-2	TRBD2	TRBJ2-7	CASSARLAGAISYEQYF	TGTGCCAGCAGCGCCCGGCTAGCGGGAGCGATCTCCTACGAGCAGTACTTC
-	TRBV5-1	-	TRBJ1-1	CASSLFSGSQNTEAFF	TGCGCCAGCAGCTTGTTCTCGGGGAGCCAGAACACTGAAGCTTTCTTT
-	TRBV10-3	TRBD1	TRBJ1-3	CAITGQASGNTIYF	TGTGCCATCACGGGACAGGCCTCTGGAAACACCATATATTTT
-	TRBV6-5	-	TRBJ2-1	CATSGASAHNEQFF	TGTGCCACCTCTGGAGCCAGCGCCCACAATGAGCAGTTCTTC
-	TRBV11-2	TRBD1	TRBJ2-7	CASMMDRDSYEQYF	TGTGCCAGCATGATGGACAGGGACTCCTACGAGCAGTACTTC
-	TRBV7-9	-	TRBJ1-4	CASSLGASFGQPPNEKLFF	TGTGCCAGCAGCTTAGGTGCTTCTTTCGGACAGCCACCTAATGAAAAACTGTTTTTT
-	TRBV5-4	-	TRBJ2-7	CASSGGTGSSYEQYF	TGTGCCAGCAGCGGGGGGACTGGGAGCTCCTACGAGCAGTACTTC
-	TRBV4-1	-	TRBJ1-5	CASSQEPGGINQPQHF	TGCGCCAGCAGCCAAGAACCAGGAGGAATCAATCAGCCCCAGCATTTT
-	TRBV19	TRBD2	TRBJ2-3	CASLGLAGARGTQYF	TGTGCCAGCCTTGGACTAGCGGGAGCCCGGGGTACGCAGTATTTT
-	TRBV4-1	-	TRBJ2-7	CASSQDRFPGRRHEQYF	TGCGCCAGCAGCCAAGATCGCTTCCCAGGGAGGAGGCACGAGCAGTACTTC
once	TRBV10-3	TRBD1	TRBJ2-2	CAISESDRANTGELFF	TGTGCCATCAGTGAGTCGGACAGGGCTAACACCGGGGAGCTGTTTTTT
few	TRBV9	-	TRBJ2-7	CASSVAAVSYEQYF	TGTGCCAGCAGCGTAGCCGCGGTCTCCTACGAGCAGTACTTC
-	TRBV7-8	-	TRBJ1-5	CASSLAGAGRINQPQHF	TGTGCCAGCAGCTTAGCGGGTGCCGGGAGGATCAATCAGCCCCAGCATTTT
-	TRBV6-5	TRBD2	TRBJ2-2	CASSYSLAPGELFF	TGTGCCAGCAGTTACTCACTAGCGCCCGGGGAGCTGTTTTTT
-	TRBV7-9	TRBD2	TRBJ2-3	CATRTSGSTDTQYF	TGTGCCACTCGGACTAGCGGGAGCACAGATACGCAGTATTTT
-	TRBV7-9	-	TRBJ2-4	CASSFSTGTPKAKNIQYF	TGTGCCAGCAGCTTTTCCACAGGGACCCCAAAGGCCAAAAACATTCAGTACTTC
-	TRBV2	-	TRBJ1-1	CARTLRGVGTEAFF	TGTGCCAGGACCCTCCGGGGGGTCGGCACTGAAGCTTTCTTT
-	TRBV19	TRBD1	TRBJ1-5	CASSGTGSLRPQHF	TGTGCCAGTAGCGGGACAGGGAGCCTAAGGCCCCAGCATTTT
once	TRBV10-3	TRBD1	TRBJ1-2	CAMGPAGGYGYTF	TGTGCCATGGGCCCTGCAGGGGGCTATGGCTACACCTTC
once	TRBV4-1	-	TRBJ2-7	CASSQTQDYVSSF	TGCGCCAGCAGCCAAACACAGGATTACGTTTCCAGTTTC
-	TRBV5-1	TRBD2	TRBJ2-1	CASSSPGLAGSDEQFF	TGCGCCAGCAGCTCTCCGGGACTAGCGGGATCGGATGAGCAGTTCTTC
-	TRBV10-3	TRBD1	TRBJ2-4	CAISGRSDRGMNIQYF	TGTGCCATCAGTGGGAGAAGTGACAGGGGTATGAACATTCAGTACTTC
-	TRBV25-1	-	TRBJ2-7	CASSEGGRSSEQYF	TGTGCCAGCAGTGAAGGCGGAAGAAGCAGCGAGCAGTACTTC
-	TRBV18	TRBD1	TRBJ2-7	CASSPRTGGFNEQYF	TGTGCCAGCTCTCCTCGGACAGGGGGATTTAACGAGCAGTACTTC
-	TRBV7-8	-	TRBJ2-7	CASSLGPEYEQYF	TGTGCCAGCAGCTTAGGTCCCGAGTACGAGCAGTACTTC
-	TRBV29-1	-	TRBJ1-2	CSVSGDGRTRGYTF	TGCAGCGTGTCAGGGGACGGGCGAACGAGGGGCTACACCTTC
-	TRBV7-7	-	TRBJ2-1	CASSPASVFPLSYNEQFF	TGTGCCAGCAGCCCCGCTAGCGTCTTCCCCCTCTCCTACAATGAGCAGTTCTTC
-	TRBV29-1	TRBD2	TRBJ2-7	CSVEGVGGSLYEQYF	TGCAGCGTTGAAGGTGTCGGCGGGAGTTTGTACGAGCAGTACTTC
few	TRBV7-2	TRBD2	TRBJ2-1	CASSSRTSRKFF	TGTGCCAGCAGCTCTCGGACTAGCCGAAAGTTCTTC
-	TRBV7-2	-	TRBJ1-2	CASSLVFLSYFGYTF	TGTGCCAGCAGCTTAGTTTTCCTCTCCTATTTTGGCTACACCTTC
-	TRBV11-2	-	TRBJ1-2	CASSGSLYGYTF	TGTGCCAGCTCGGGAAGTCTCTATGGCTACACCTTC
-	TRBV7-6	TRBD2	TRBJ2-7	CASSLSPSPSGGYEQYF	TGTGCCAGCAGCTTATCCCCTTCCCCGAGCGGGGGCTACGAGCAGTACTTC
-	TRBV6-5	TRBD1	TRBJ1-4	CASSYSLTGVTQKLFF	TGTGCCAGCAGTTACTCGCTGACAGGGGTTACGCAAAAACTGTTTTTT
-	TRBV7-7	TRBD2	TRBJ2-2	CASSLVRGGTGELFF	TGTGCCAGCAGCTTAGTTCGGGGGGGGACCGGGGAGCTGTTTTTT
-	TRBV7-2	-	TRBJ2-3	CASSPLGVGTDTQYF	TGTGCCAGCAGCCCACTAGGAGTAGGCACAGATACGCAGTATTTT
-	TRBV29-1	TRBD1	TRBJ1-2	CSVWDRDPYNYGYTF	TGCAGCGTTTGGGACAGGGATCCTTATAACTATGGCTACACCTTC
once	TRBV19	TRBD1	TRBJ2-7	CASSTGTGSYEQYF	TGTGCCAGTAGTACCGGGACAGGGTCCTACGAGCAGTACTTC
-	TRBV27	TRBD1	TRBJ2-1	CASSNPGTARSNEQFF	TGTGCCAGCAGTAATCCTGGGACAGCAAGATCCAATGAGCAGTTCTTC
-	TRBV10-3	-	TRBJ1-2	CAISEVTGIYGYTF	TGTGCCATCAGTGAAGTCACGGGGATCTATGGCTACACCTTC
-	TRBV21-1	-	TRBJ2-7	CASSSRDSYEQYF	TGTGCCAGCAGCAGCCGAGATTCCTACGAGCAGTACTTC
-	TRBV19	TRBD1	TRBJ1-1	CASSILPGQGATEAFF	TGTGCCAGTAGCATTCTCCCGGGACAGGGCGCCACTGAAGCTTTCTTT